Each of the 3 T cell receptor beta chains below was sequenced from the same sample in a study of beta chain features in type 1 diabetes. The authors reverse transcribed all of the isolated RNA, so sequencing captured expressed TCRB transcripts. This table comes from immunoSEQ multiplex PCR, and its TCRdb copy is limited to in-frame clones, with some not included. Of around 340,000 clones detected, 8% appear once; the ten largest clones hold 0.44%. Sequencing was done on a sample of central memory CD4+ T cells from blood. These receptors all stem from a woman under 30 in good health.

With regard to this clone: Because the CDR3's place on the DNA is in doubt, the DNA is left out and the CDR3 is given as listed by TCRdb. The chain employs TRBV28 and TRBJ2-2; the table's TRBD2 call for D was not verified on the DNA. The germline CDR1 and CDR2 sequences are MDHEN and SYDVKM. With termini counted, the CDR3 has 15 amino acids. CDR3 loop: CASSITSGNTWSCFF.

In this sample, this clone turned up a few times. One junction end does not reproduce the germline sequence, and a read error may be involved. The genes are TRBV6-1 and TRBJ2-6; D might be TRBD1 (5 bases). The germline CDR1 and CDR2 sequences are MNHNS and SASEGT. The CDR3 totals 14 residues. Here the CDR3 reads CASRVLSGANGLTF. The CDR3 nucleotides read TGTGCCAGCCGGGTGCTCTCTGGGGCCAACGGCCTGACTTTC.

This clone was observed a few times. The V and J genes are TRBV5-8 and TRBJ2-3; 7 nucleotides line up with TRBD2. V lost 2 bases and J lost 1; bases outside the gene matches: 1. The CDR3 totals 14 residues. CDR1 SGHTS and CDR2 YDEGEE come from the germline V gene. CDR3: CASSLTSGTDTQYF. CDR3 in DNA: TGTGCCAGCAGCTTAACTAGCGGCACAGATACGCAGTATTTT.